The clone carrying this TCR beta chain appeared a few times. The template was genomic DNA from peripheral blood, not RNA. Multiplex touch-down PCR with TRB-A/B primers amplified rearranged V-D-J TRB sequences. TCRdb used MiXCR to reprocess the multiplex PCR reads, holding one entry per CDR3 protein. Here the sample spans 15,000 to 20,000 distinct CDR3 sequences, around 38% being singletons. The V segment lost 5 bases and the J segment 2 bases; nucleotides outside the gene matches: 6. Germline V lookup: CDR1 SGHTA, CDR2 FQGNSA. The CDR3 extends over 15 amino acids. These data are taken from a study of T cell repertoires in aging, cancer and after chemotherapy.

The sequenced sample consisted of blood. V gene TRBV7-2 combines with J gene TRBJ2-7; 10 positions match TRBD2. The receptor's source is a human donor with a solid tumor. As DNA, the CDR3 is TGTGCCAGCAGCGGGTGGACTAGCGGTCCCTACGAGCAGTACTTC. It codes for CASSGWTSGPYEQYF.